One sample yielded the 15 T cell receptor beta chains listed below, sequenced in a study of T-cell memory formation after mild COVID-19. One entry per CDR3 protein, called by TCRdb with MiXCR from the 5' RACE reads. Of tens of thousands of distinct CDR3 sequences listed, approximately 21% are singletons. Input material: PBMCs or a T cell subset sorted from them (not recorded which). Receptor source: an adult who had mild COVID-19 (a few samples of this study predate the infection). Cell type and time point are not known.

The sample holds many counts of this clonotype. This rearrangement joins TRBV24-1 to TRBJ2-3; D remains unclear. The ends were cut back, 6 bases at V and 10 bases at J, with 13 bases in the middle. The CDR3 spans 12 residues. The germline CDR1 and CDR2 sequences are KGHDR and SFDVKD. The CDR3 region has the DNA TGTGCCACCAGTCGAAAGGGCCAGGCGCAGTATTTT. Amino acid sequence: CATSRKGQAQYF.

This rearrangement joins TRBV7-9 to TRBJ2-1; D is undetermined. V was pared by 5 bases and J by 3 bases, with 11 bases between. Germline V CDR1 and CDR2: SEHNR, FQNEAQ (reference sequence). The CDR3 length is 14 residues. DNA for the CDR3: TGTGCCAGCAGCGCCCCAATCGGCTACAATGAGCAGTTCTTC. It yields the protein CASSAPIGYNEQFF. Drawing the rest from reference TRBV7-9 and TRBJ2-1, the complete variable domain is DTGVSQNPRHKITKRGQNVTFRCDPISEHNRLYWYRQTLGQGPEFLTYFQNEAQLEKSRLLSDRFSAERPKGSFSTLEIQRTEQGDSAMYLCASSAPIGYNEQFFGPGTRLTVL.

This clonotype was detected ten times or more. The chain is built from TRBV7-6 and TRBJ1-3; D remains ambiguous. CDR3 length equals 15 residues. Germline V gene data show CDR1 as SGHVS and CDR2 as FNYEAQ. The V and J ends lost 4 bases and 0 bases respectively, with 10 bases between them. The CDR3 loop reads CASSSSSVSGNTIYF. CDR3 coding DNA: TGTGCCAGCAGCTCTAGTTCGGTCTCTGGAAACACCATATATTTT.

This clonotype was recorded at least ten times. The J gene is TRBJ2-1, the V gene TRBV3-1, with no clear D. The CDR3 loop spans 14 amino acids. The V end lost 0 bases, the J end lost 5 bases, and 8 bases lay between the germline ends. Germline V gene sequence: CDR1 LGHDT, CDR2 YNNKEL (reference sequence). The CDR3: CASSQEGGHNEQFF. As DNA, the CDR3 is TGTGCCAGCAGCCAAGAAGGTGGGCACAATGAGCAGTTCTTC.

Ten or more counts support this clonotype. The chain recombines TRBV7-2 with TRBJ2-5; TRBD2 is a possible D gene (6 bases). CDR1 and CDR2 from the germline V gene are SGHTA and FQGNSA. The V and J ends lost 2 bases and 5 bases respectively, with 12 bases between them. The CDR3 covers 14 residues. CDR3 region: CASSLWGRGETQYF. As DNA, the CDR3 is TGTGCCAGCAGCTTATGGGGTCGGGGGGAGACCCAGTACTTC.

In its sample, this clonotype was seen many times. This chain links TRBV19 with TRBJ1-4, with D perhaps matching TRBD1 (6 bases). In germline, CDR1 is LNHDA, CDR2 SQIVND (reference sequence). The CDR3 runs to 13 residues. V was trimmed by 6 bases and J by 8 bases, leaving 13 bases between them. CDR3 DNA sequence: TGTGCCAGTAGAACCCGACAGGCGGAAAAACTGTTTTTT. Its protein is CASRTRQAEKLFF.

V usage is TRBV19 and J usage is TRBJ2-2; perhaps D is TRBD1 or TRBD2 (5 bases each). V dropped 5 bases and J dropped 0 bases, with 13 bases sitting between them. This CDR3 is 16 amino acids long. From germline, CDR1 is LNHDA and CDR2 SQIVND (reference sequence). The CDR3 sequence is CASSATGRSNTGELFF. The CDR3 region has the DNA TGTGCCAGTAGTGCCACGGGACGGTCGAACACCGGGGAGCTGTTTTTT.

Only a few counts were recorded for this clonotype. V gene TRBV7-8 combines with J gene TRBJ2-7, with 12 bases lining up with TRBD2. Trimming cost V 1 base and J 6 bases; bases outside gene matches: 10. The germline gives CDR1 SGHVS, CDR2 FQNEAQ. The CDR3 runs to 17 residues. CDR3: CASSLVSLAGGLREQYF. The CDR3, as DNA: TGTGCCAGCAGCTTAGTCTCTCTAGCGGGGGGGTTGCGCGAGCAGTACTTC.

The table lists this clonotype with many counts. The J gene is TRBJ1-5, the V gene TRBV30; D is uncertain. The V end lost 1 base, the J end lost 0 bases, and 7 bases lay between the germline ends. This CDR3 contains 14 residues. Germline V gene data show CDR1 as GTSNPN and CDR2 as SVGIG (reference sequence). The CDR3 reads CAWSELYSNQPQHF. Written as DNA, the CDR3 is TGTGCCTGGAGTGAATTGTATAGCAATCAGCCCCAGCATTTT.

This clonotype was recorded many times. V is TRBV14 and J is TRBJ2-3; D not certain. The ends were cut back, 1 base at V and 7 bases at J, with 12 bases in the middle. CDR3 length equals 14 residues. Germline V gene data show CDR1 as SGHDN and CDR2 as FVKESK. The CDR3 loop reads CASSQAAAVNTQYF. DNA for the CDR3: TGTGCCAGCAGCCAAGCTGCCGCTGTGAATACGCAGTATTTT.

This clonotype was observed a handful of times. V and J are TRBV19 and TRBJ2-3, with 9 bases lining up with TRBD1. The V and J ends lost 7 bases and 3 bases, in that order; junction bases with no gene match: 8. The V gene's germline CDR1 is LNHDA and CDR2 SQIVND (reference sequence). This CDR3 region has 15 residues. CDR3 loop: CASINPGQGTDTQYF. Here the CDR3 DNA reads TGTGCCAGTATCAACCCGGGACAGGGAACAGATACGCAGTATTTT.

This clonotype was counted between two and nine times. This chain connects TRBV21-1 to TRBJ2-4; the D call TRBD2 from the table was never checked on the DNA. TRBV21-1 constitutes a pseudogene. This CDR3 contains 17 residues. In DNA form, the CDR3 reads TGTGCCAGCAGCAAAGATGGCGGGAGGGCCGCCAAAAACATTCAGTACTTC. Amino acids: CASSKDGGRAAKNIQYF.

The J gene is TRBJ1-2, the V gene TRBV7-9, with D tentatively TRBD1 (5 bases). The germline V gene has CDR1 SEHNR and CDR2 FQNEAQ (reference sequence). V lost 2 bases and J 5 bases, leaving 9 bases between the germline ends. The CDR3 extends over 13 amino acids. The CDR3 spells CASSLPTDYGYTF. CDR3 nucleotides: TGTGCCAGCAGCTTACCGACAGATTATGGCTACACCTTC. The entire variable domain, with the rest obtained from reference TRBV7-9 and TRBJ1-2, is as follows: DTGVSQNPRHKITKRGQNVTFRCDPISEHNRLYWYRQTLGQGPEFLTYFQNEAQLEKSRLLSDRFSAERPKGSFSTLEIQRTEQGDSAMYLCASSLPTDYGYTFGSGTRLTVV.

In this sample, this clonotype turned up many times. This chain connects TRBV5-1 to TRBJ2-1; 8 bases align to TRBD2. The CDR3 length is 15 residues. Germline CDR1 is SGHRS and CDR2 is YFSETQ. J was trimmed by 3 bases and V by 2 bases; bases with no gene match: 4. CDR3 region: CASSFTSGDYNEQFF. In DNA form, the CDR3 reads TGCGCCAGCAGCTTTACTAGCGGAGACTACAATGAGCAGTTCTTC.

This clonotype has at least ten counts. This chain connects TRBV5-6 to TRBJ2-1; D possibly corresponds to TRBD2 (5 bases). Germline V gives CDR1 SGHDT, CDR2 YYEEEE. V shed 3 bases and J shed 5 bases, with 12 bases lying between them. This CDR3 region has 14 residues. The DNA of the CDR3 is TGTGCCAGCAGCTGGATCCGGGGAGACAATGAGCAGTTCTTC. Translating gives CASSWIRGDNEQFF.